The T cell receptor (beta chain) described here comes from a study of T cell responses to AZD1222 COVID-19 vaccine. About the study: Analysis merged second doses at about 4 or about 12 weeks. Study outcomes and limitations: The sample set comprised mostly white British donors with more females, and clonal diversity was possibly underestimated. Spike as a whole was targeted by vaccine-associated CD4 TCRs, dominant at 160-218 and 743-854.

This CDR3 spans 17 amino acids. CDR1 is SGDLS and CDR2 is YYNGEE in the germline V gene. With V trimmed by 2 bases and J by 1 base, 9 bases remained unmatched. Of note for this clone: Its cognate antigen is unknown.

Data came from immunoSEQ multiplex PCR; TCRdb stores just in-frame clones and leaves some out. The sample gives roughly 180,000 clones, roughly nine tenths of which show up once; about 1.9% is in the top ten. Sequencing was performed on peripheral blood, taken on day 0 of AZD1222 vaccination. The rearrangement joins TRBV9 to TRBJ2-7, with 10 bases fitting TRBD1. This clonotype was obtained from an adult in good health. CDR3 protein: CASSVGPGTGESYEQYF. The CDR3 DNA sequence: TGTGCCAGCAGCGTCGGGCCCGGGACAGGGGAATCCTACGAGCAGTACTTC.